This T cell receptor beta chain was identified in a study of blood T cell repertoires in COVID-19. Study-level background: COVID-19 samples from acute and convalescent phases originated in the United States, Italy and Spain. PBMCs, B-cell-depleted T cells, or T cells were the source of the cDNA or gDNA that made up the material.

As originally analysed: Using reference gene primer amplification, nucleated cell counts were estimated. The table came from immunoSEQ multiplex PCR; TCRdb's copy has only in-frame clones and leaves some out. The V and J calls and clone size come from that table; D and trimming were worked out from the DNA. The sample lists approximately 100,000 clones, around 81% occurring once. Germline CDR1 reads SNHLY; CDR2 reads FYNNEI. The junction had 12 bases not matched to a gene; V was cut back by 3 bases and J by 8 bases. The CDR3 loop spans 16 amino acids. The sample comprised peripheral blood. The clonotype originates from a human donor in a cohort sampled during active or convalescent COVID-19. The chain joins TRBV2 to TRBJ2-4, with 8 positions matching TRBD2. DNA of the CDR3: TGTGCCAGCAGTGATCGCGGGGGGCCTGAAAAGGACATTCAGTACTTC. This sequence encodes CASSDRGGPEKDIQYF.